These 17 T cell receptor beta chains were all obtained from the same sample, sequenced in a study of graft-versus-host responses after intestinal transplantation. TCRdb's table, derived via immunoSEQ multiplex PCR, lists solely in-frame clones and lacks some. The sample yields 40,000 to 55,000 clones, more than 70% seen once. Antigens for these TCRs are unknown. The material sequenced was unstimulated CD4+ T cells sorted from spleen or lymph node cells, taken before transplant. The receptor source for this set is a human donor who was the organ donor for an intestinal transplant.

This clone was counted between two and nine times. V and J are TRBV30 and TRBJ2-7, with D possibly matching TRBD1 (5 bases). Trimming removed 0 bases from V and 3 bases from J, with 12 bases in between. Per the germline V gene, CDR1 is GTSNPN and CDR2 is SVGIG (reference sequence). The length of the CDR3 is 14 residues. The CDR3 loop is CAWSVPQGYYEQYF. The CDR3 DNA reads TGTGCCTGGAGTGTCCCTCAGGGTTACTACGAGCAGTACTTC.

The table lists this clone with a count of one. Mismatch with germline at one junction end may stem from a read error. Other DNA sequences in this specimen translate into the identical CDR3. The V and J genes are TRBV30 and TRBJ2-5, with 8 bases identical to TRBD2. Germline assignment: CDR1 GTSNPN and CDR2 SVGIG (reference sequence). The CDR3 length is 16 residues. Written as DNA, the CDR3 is TGTGCCTGGAGTCAGGTAACGACTAGCGCGCAAGAGACCCAATACTTC. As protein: CAWSQVTTSAQETQYF.

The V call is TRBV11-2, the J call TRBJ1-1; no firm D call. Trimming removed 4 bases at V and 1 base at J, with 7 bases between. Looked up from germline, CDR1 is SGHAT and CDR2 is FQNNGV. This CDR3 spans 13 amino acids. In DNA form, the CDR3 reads TGTGCCAGCAGCTCCCTAGGGAACACTGAAGCTTTCTTT. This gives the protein CASSSLGNTEAFF.

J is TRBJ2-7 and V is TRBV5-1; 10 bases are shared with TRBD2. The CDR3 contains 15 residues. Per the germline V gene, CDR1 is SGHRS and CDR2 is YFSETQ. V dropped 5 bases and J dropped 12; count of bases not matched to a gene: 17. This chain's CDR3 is CASSPTTEVAGGLYF. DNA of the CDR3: TGCGCCAGCAGTCCTACTACAGAGGTAGCGGGAGGACTGTACTTC.

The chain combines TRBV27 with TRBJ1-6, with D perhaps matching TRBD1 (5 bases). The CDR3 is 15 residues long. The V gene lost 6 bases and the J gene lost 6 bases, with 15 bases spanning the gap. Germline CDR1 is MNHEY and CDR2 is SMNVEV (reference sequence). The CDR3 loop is CASSPLGGGNSPLHF. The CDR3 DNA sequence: TGTGCCAGCAGCCCGTTGGGGGGGGGTAATTCACCCCTCCACTTT.

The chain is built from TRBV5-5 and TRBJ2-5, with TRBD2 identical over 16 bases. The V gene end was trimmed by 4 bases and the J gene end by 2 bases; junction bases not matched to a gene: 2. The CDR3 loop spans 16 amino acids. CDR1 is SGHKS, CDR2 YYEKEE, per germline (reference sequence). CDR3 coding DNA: TGTGCCAGCAGCCTGGGACTAGCGGGAGGGCAAGAGACCCAGTACTTC. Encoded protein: CASSLGLAGGQETQYF.

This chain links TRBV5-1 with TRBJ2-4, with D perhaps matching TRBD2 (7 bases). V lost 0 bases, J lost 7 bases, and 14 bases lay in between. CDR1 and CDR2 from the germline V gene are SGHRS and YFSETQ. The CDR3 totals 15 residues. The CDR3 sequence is CASSLEGGGVNIQYF. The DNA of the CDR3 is TGCGCCAGCAGCTTGGAAGGGGGAGGGGTGAACATTCAGTACTTC.

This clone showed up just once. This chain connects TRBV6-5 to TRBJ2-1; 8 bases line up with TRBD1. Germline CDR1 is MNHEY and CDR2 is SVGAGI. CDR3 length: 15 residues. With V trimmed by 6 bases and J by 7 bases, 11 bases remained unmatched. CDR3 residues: CASSRNRGLNNEQFF. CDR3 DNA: TGTGCCAGCAGCCGGAACAGGGGGTTAAATAATGAGCAGTTCTTC.

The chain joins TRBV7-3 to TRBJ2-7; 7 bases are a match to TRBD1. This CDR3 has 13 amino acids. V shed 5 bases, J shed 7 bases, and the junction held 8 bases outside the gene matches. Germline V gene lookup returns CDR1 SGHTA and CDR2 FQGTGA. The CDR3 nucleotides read TGTGCCAGCAGCGTTGGACAGGCAGAGGAGCAGTACTTC. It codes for CASSVGQAEEQYF.

The CDR3 here is CASSLGKLAGVQETQYF. CDR3 nucleotide sequence: TGTGCCAGCAGCTTAGGGAAACTAGCGGGAGTTCAAGAGACCCAGTACTTC. The chain recombines TRBV7-2 with TRBJ2-5; 11 bases map to TRBD2. V shed 1 base and J 2 bases; nucleotides not matched to a gene: 6. The CDR3 has 17 residues. Per the germline V gene, CDR1 is SGHTA and CDR2 is FQGNSA.

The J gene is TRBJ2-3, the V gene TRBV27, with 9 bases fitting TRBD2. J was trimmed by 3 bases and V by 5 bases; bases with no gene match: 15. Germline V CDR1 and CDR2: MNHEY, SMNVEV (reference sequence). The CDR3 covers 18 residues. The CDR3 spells CASSRVASGARRTDTQYF. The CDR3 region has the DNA TGTGCCAGCAGTAGGGTGGCTAGCGGGGCCCGGAGAACAGATACGCAGTATTTT.

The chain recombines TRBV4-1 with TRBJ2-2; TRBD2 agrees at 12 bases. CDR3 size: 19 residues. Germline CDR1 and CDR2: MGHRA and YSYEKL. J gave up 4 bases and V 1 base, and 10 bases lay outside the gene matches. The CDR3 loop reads CASSQVPASGRAGTGELFF. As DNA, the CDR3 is TGCGCCAGCAGCCAAGTCCCGGCTAGCGGGAGGGCGGGCACCGGGGAGCTGTTTTTT.

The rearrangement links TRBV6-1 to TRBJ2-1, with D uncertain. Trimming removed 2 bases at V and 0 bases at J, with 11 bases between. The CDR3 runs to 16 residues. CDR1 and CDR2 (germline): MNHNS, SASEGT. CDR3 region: CASSERRISSYNEQFF. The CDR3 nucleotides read TGTGCCAGCAGTGAAAGGCGGATAAGCTCCTACAATGAGCAGTTCTTC.

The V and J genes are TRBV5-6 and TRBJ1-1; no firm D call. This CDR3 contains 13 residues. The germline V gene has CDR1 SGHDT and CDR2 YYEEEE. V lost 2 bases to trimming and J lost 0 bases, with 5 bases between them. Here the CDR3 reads CASSFSVNTEAFF. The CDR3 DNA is TGTGCCAGCAGCTTTTCGGTGAACACTGAAGCTTTCTTT.

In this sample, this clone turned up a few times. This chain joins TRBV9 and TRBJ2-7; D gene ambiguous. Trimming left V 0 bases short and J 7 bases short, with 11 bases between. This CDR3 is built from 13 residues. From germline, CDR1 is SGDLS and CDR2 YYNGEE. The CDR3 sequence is CASSVGPSEEQYF. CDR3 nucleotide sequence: TGTGCCAGCAGCGTAGGGCCCAGCGAGGAGCAGTACTTC.

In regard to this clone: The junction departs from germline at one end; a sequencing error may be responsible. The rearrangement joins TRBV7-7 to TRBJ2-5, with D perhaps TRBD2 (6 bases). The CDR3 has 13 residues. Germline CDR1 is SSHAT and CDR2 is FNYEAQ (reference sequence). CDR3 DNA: TGTGCTAGCAGCCCGGGACTGGGAGAGACCCAGTACTTC. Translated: CASSPGLGETQYF.

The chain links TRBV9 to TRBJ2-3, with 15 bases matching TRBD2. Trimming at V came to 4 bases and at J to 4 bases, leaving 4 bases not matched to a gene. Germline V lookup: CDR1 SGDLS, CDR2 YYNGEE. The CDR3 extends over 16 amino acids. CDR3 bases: TGTGCCAGCAGCCGGGGACTAGCGGGAGGCCCAGATACGCAGTATTTT. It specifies CASSRGLAGGPDTQYF.